Below, 26 T cell receptor beta chains from the same sample are listed, as sequenced in a study of cytomegalovirus exposure and HLA in healthy donors. PCR used 60 Vbeta primers and 13 Jbeta primers. Measured with immunoSEQ multiplex PCR; TCRdb has only the in-frame clones, and not every one. The sample has 130,000 or so clones; 60% to 85% are singletons. The sample was PBMCs. Receptors were obtained from a woman aged 18-29 years in good health and CMV-seronegative.

This clone occurred once. The chain has TRBV29-1 and TRBJ2-6, with TRBD2 matching over 9 bases. The CDR3 sequence is 16 residues long. CDR1 and CDR2 (germline): SQVTM, ANQGSEA. V trimming: 7 bases; J trimming: 3 bases; junction bases outside the gene matches: 10. CDR3 sequence: CSAIAGENIGANVLTF. The CDR3 bases are TGCAGCGCTATAGCGGGAGAAAACATTGGGGCCAACGTCCTGACTTTC.

In this sample, this clone turned up once. The V call is TRBV2, the J call TRBJ1-5; 7 bases match TRBD1. CDR3 length equals 13 residues. Germline CDR1 and CDR2: SNHLY and FYNNEI. The CDR3 loop reads CASERGQGQPQHF. The CDR3 nucleotides read TGTGCTAGCGAGAGGGGGCAGGGTCAGCCCCAGCATTTT.

This chain links TRBV7-8 with TRBJ2-1, with TRBD2 matching over 13 bases. Germline V CDR1 and CDR2: SGHVS, FQNEAQ. The CDR3 spans 14 residues. With V trimmed by 5 bases and J by 8 bases, 3 bases remained unmatched. DNA for the CDR3: TGTGCCAGCAGCGGGACTAGCGGGAAGGATGAGCAGTTCTTC. This sequence encodes CASSGTSGKDEQFF.

V usage is TRBV7-6 and J usage is TRBJ2-2; TRBD1 matches 7 bases. CDR1 is SGHVS, CDR2 FNYEAQ, per germline. CDR3 length: 19 amino acids. The V and J ends lost 6 bases and 6 bases, in that order; junction bases with no gene match: 22. The CDR3 protein is CASSPFRTLTGPNAGELFF. The DNA for the CDR3 is TGTGCCAGCAGTCCCTTCCGGACCCTGACAGGGCCCAACGCCGGGGAGCTGTTTTTT.

V usage is TRBV7-8 and J usage is TRBJ2-1; 10 bases are a match to TRBD2. The CDR3 loop spans 15 amino acids. CDR1 and CDR2 from the germline V gene are SGHVS and FQNEAQ. J was trimmed by 8 bases and V by 2 bases; bases with no gene match: 6. The CDR3 spells CASSLPSGSGDEQFF. For the CDR3, the DNA is TGTGCCAGCAGCTTACCTAGCGGGAGTGGGGATGAGCAGTTCTTC.

This rearrangement joins TRBV5-1 to TRBJ2-3, with D tentatively TRBD1 (7 bases). The CDR3 covers 14 residues. V gave up 4 bases and J gave up 4 bases, with 13 bases separating them. The germline CDR1 and CDR2 sequences are SGHRS and YFSETQ. This CDR3 is CASSPGDRSDTQYF. As DNA, the CDR3 is TGCGCCAGCAGCCCGGGGGACAGATCAGATACGCAGTATTTT. The full variable domain, rest sourced from reference TRBV5-1 and TRBJ2-3, is KAGVTQTPRYLIKTRGQQVTLSCSPISGHRSVSWYQQTPGQGLQFLFEYFSETQRNKGNFPGRFSGRQFSNSRSEMNVSTLELGDSALYLCASSPGDRSDTQYFGPGTRLTVL.

J is TRBJ2-3 and V is TRBV27, with TRBD1 matching 12 bases. The germline V gene has CDR1 MNHEY and CDR2 SMNVEV (reference sequence). CDR3 length equals 15 residues. Trimming took 6 bases from V and 6 from J; bases not matched to a gene: 7. The CDR3 here is CASSPGQGASDTQYF. The CDR3 DNA follows: TGTGCCAGCAGCCCGGGACAGGGGGCTTCGGATACGCAGTATTTT.

The V gene is TRBV7-2, the J gene TRBJ2-1; 9 positions match TRBD1. The V gene end was trimmed by 7 bases and the J gene end by 7 bases; junction bases not matched to a gene: 11. Germline V gene lookup returns CDR1 SGHTA and CDR2 FQGNSA. The CDR3 is 15 amino acids. The CDR3 DNA follows: TGTGCCAGCACCTTTCCGGGACAGGGTGAGAATGAGCAGTTCTTC. Translated: CASTFPGQGENEQFF.

This chain joins TRBV7-9 and TRBJ1-1; possible D gene TRBD1, 6 bases. The germline CDR1 and CDR2 sequences are SEHNR and FQNEAQ (reference sequence). With 4 bases removed from V and 5 bases from J, the gap between germline ends came to 14 bases. The CDR3 loop spans 14 amino acids. CDR3 in amino acids: CASSSGERRTEAFF. The CDR3 bases are TGTGCCAGCAGCTCAGGGGAGCGGAGGACTGAAGCTTTCTTT.

In this sample, this clone turned up a few times. CDR3 protein: CASSEEPQETQYF. CDR3 DNA: TGTGCCAGCAGTGAAGAGCCCCAAGAGACCCAGTACTTC. The chain combines TRBV25-1 with TRBJ2-5; the D is unclear. V dropped 2 bases and J dropped 1 base, with 5 bases sitting between them. This CDR3 comprises 13 residues. Germline V gene data show CDR1 as MGHDK and CDR2 as SYGVNS.

The rearrangement links TRBV10-3 to TRBJ2-3, with 9 bases matching TRBD1. The CDR3 consists of 15 residues. CDR1 ENHRY and CDR2 SYGVKD come from the germline V gene. The ends lost 0 bases at V and 4 bases at J; junction bases unmatched: 2. The CDR3 DNA reads as TGTGCCATCAGTGAGTCACAGGGGGCCTCAGATACGCAGTATTTT. This gives the protein CAISESQGASDTQYF.

The V call is TRBV6-1, the J call TRBJ1-1, with D perhaps matching TRBD1 (5 bases). Germline V gives CDR1 MNHNS, CDR2 SASEGT. The CDR3 has 14 amino acids. Trimming took off 3 bases at V and 4 bases at J, with 12 bases between the two ends. CDR3 DNA sequence: TGTGCCAGCAGTGAGGAGGGGCAGGTCACTGAAGCTTTCTTT. This sequence encodes CASSEEGQVTEAFF.

This rearrangement joins TRBV2 to TRBJ2-7, with a weak D call TRBD2 (5 bases). CDR1 is SNHLY, CDR2 FYNNEI, per germline. Deletions cut 3 bases from V and 7 bases from J, with 19 bases between. The CDR3 contains 15 residues. Here the CDR3 reads CASSDWGVRPREQYF. For the CDR3, the DNA is TGTGCCAGCAGTGATTGGGGAGTGAGGCCCCGAGAGCAGTACTTC. The entire variable domain, with the rest obtained from reference TRBV2 and TRBJ2-7, is as follows: EPEVTQTPSHQVTQMGQEVILRCVPISNHLYFYWYRQILGQKVEFLVSFYNNEISEKSEIFDDQFSVERPDGSNFTLKIRSTKLEDSAMYFCASSDWGVRPREQYFGPGTRLTVT.

V and J are TRBV5-1 and TRBJ2-7, with D maybe TRBD1 (6 bases). The germline V gene has CDR1 SGHRS and CDR2 YFSETQ. The CDR3 has 14 amino acids. Trimming removed 0 bases at V and 6 bases at J, with 13 bases between. The CDR3 protein is CASSLEQGNGEQYF. CDR3 DNA: TGCGCCAGCAGCTTGGAACAGGGTAATGGCGAGCAGTACTTC.

The V call is TRBV5-4, the J call TRBJ2-3; D is possibly TRBD2 (6 bases). The CDR3 length is 14 residues. V dropped 7 bases and J dropped 0 bases, with 12 bases sitting between them. The germline gives CDR1 SGHNT, CDR2 YYREEE (reference sequence). The CDR3 reads CASVGDSSTDTQYF. Here the CDR3 DNA reads TGTGCCAGCGTCGGGGACTCTAGCACAGATACGCAGTATTTT.

Details on this clone: Additional DNA sequences in this sample encode the identical CDR3. The chain carries TRBV30 and TRBJ2-1, with TRBD2 matching over 12 bases. The CDR3 sequence is 13 residues long. Germline V gives CDR1 GTSNPN, CDR2 SVGIG (reference sequence). Losses at the gene ends were 1 base for V and 8 bases for J; bases not matched to a gene: 0. This CDR3 is CAWSGLAGDEQFF. The CDR3 DNA sequence: TGTGCCTGGAGTGGACTAGCGGGGGATGAGCAGTTCTTC.

A word on this clone: Germline and junction disagree at one end, which may indicate a read error. The chain joins TRBV5-1 to TRBJ2-5; 13 bases fit TRBD2. The germline V gene has CDR1 SGHRS and CDR2 YFSETQ. The CDR3 extends over 18 amino acids. The CDR3 sequence: CATSFGGLAGVSPETQYF. The CDR3 DNA is TGCGCCACCAGCTTTGGAGGACTAGCGGGAGTGTCTCCAGAGACCCAGTACTTC. The whole variable domain, remainder taken from reference TRBV5-1 and TRBJ2-5, is KAGVTQTPRYLIKTRGQQVTLSCSPISGHRSVSWYQQTPGQGLQFLFEYFSETQRNKGNFPGRFSGRQFSNSRSEMNVSTLELGDSALYLCATSFGGLAGVSPETQYFGPGTRLLVL.

The chain is built from TRBV6-6 and TRBJ2-3; D gene uncertain. Germline V CDR1 and CDR2: MNHNY, SVGAGI (reference sequence). The CDR3 contains 12 residues. Deletions cut 4 bases from V and 3 bases from J, with 5 bases between. CDR3 bases: TGTGCCAGCAGTTCGACAACAGATACGCAGTATTTT. Amino acid sequence: CASSSTTDTQYF.

V and J are TRBV30 and TRBJ2-1; tentatively, D is TRBD2 (5 bases). The CDR3 has 12 amino acids. Per germline, CDR1 GTSNPN and CDR2 SVGIG (reference sequence). V lost 4 bases and J 8 bases, leaving 12 bases between the germline ends. The CDR3 loop reads CAWTLAGDEQFF. CDR3 bases: TGTGCCTGGACCTTGGCGGGCGATGAGCAGTTCTTC.

The V and J genes are TRBV19 and TRBJ2-5, with unresolved D. Trimming left V 2 bases short and J 5 bases short, with 18 bases between. This CDR3 region has 16 residues. CDR1 is LNHDA and CDR2 is SQIVND in the germline V gene (reference sequence). The CDR3, as DNA: TGTGCCAGTAGTATATCCCCGGGTTGGAAACGGGAGACCCAGTACTTC. Protein: CASSISPGWKRETQYF.

This chain links TRBV30 with TRBJ1-5; no definite D call. Looked up from germline, CDR1 is GTSNPN and CDR2 is SVGIG (reference sequence). Trimming removed 2 bases at V and 11 bases at J, with 19 bases between. The CDR3 loop spans 14 amino acids. The CDR3 DNA reads TGTGCCTGGAGTCCCGGTCCCCGGTACGGGGCCCAGCATTTT. Translated: CAWSPGPRYGAQHF.

V usage is TRBV7-9 and J usage is TRBJ2-5, with 9 bases lining up with TRBD2. Germline loops: CDR1 SEHNR, CDR2 FQNEAQ (reference sequence). This CDR3 is built from 14 residues. J gave up 6 bases and V 4 bases, and 6 bases lay outside the gene matches. The CDR3 region has the DNA TGTGCCAGCAGCTCTTCTAGCGGGAAAAAGACCCAGTACTTC. Translating gives CASSSSSGKKTQYF.

The chain is built from TRBV11-2 and TRBJ2-3, with TRBD2 matching over 7 bases. This CDR3 is 15 amino acids long. V trimming: 0 bases; J trimming: 4 bases; junction bases outside the gene matches: 4. Germline assignment: CDR1 SGHAT and CDR2 FQNNGV. CDR3 sequence (DNA): TGTGCCAGCAGCTTAGATTGGGGGGGAGCAGATACGCAGTATTTT. Protein sequence: CASSLDWGGADTQYF. Drawing the rest from reference TRBV11-2 and TRBJ2-3, the complete variable domain is EAGVAQSPRYKIIEKRQSVAFWCNPISGHATLYWYQQILGQGPKLLIQFQNNGVVDDSQLPKDRFSAERLKGVDSTLKIQPAKLEDSAVYLCASSLDWGGADTQYFGPGTRLTVL.

The chain recombines TRBV7-9 with TRBJ1-5, with a weak D call TRBD1 (6 bases). Germline CDR1 and CDR2: SEHNR and FQNEAQ (reference sequence). This CDR3 has 13 amino acids. V dropped 3 bases and J dropped 11 bases, with 14 bases sitting between them. The DNA for the CDR3 is TGTGCCAGCAGCTTCGGGGACACCTCGGCCCAGCATTTT. Translated: CASSFGDTSAQHF. Full variable domain (outside the CDR3, taken from reference TRBV7-9 and TRBJ1-5): DTGVSQNPRHKITKRGQNVTFRCDPISEHNRLYWYRQTLGQGPEFLTYFQNEAQLEKSRLLSDRFSAERPKGSFSTLEIQRTEQGDSAMYLCASSFGDTSAQHFGDGTRLSIL.

The gene calls are TRBV6-1 and TRBJ1-5; 9 bases map to TRBD1. V shed 4 bases and J 7 bases; nucleotides not matched to a gene: 8. This CDR3 is built from 15 residues. The germline CDR1 and CDR2 sequences are MNHNS and SASEGT. CDR3 bases: TGTGCCAGCAGTGTACTTAGAGGGACAGGGCAGCCCCAGCATTTT. Protein: CASSVLRGTGQPQHF.

This chain connects TRBV7-8 to TRBJ1-2; 9 bases are a match to TRBD1. This CDR3 has 14 residues. V lost 5 bases to trimming and J lost 3 bases; unmatched junction nucleotides: 4. Germline V lookup: CDR1 SGHVS, CDR2 FQNEAQ. Here the CDR3 reads CASSPRTGDYGYTF. CDR3 bases: TGTGCCAGCAGCCCCCGGACAGGGGACTATGGCTACACCTTC.